A selection of T cell receptor beta chains follows, all from one sample in a study of blood T cell repertoires in COVID-19. The protocol was immunoSEQ multiplex PCR, while the TCRdb copy is restricted to in-frame clones and leaves out a portion. The sample includes fewer than 90,000 clones, around 90% of them seen just once. Sequencing was done on a sample of peripheral blood. Receptor source: a man between 65 and 85 years old with acute or convalescent COVID-19. CDR3s include the opening cysteine and the closing phenylalanine or tryptophan. The D gene is left open where the match is weak. Clone sizes are given selectively: once, few, many, or a class where the clone is expanded.

clone_size: NA
j_call: TRBJ2-2
v_call: TRBV7-7
d_call: TRBD1
cdr3_nt: TGTGCTAGCAGCCCTGGACAGGGGAACACCGGGGAGCTGTTTTTT
cdr3_aa: CASSPGQGNTGELFF

clone_size: NA
j_call: TRBJ2-1
v_call: TRBV7-3
d_call: TRBD2
cdr3_nt: TGTGCCAGCAGCTTTAGCGGGGGGGCCTACAATGAGCAGTTCTTC
cdr3_aa: CASSFSGGAYNEQFF

clone_size: NA
j_call: TRBJ2-2
v_call: TRBV4-1
d_call: NA
cdr3_nt: TGCGCCAGCGCCTTCAGGTTGACGAACACCGGGGAGCTGTTTTTT
cdr3_aa: CASAFRLTNTGELFF

clone_size: NA
j_call: TRBJ1-6
v_call: TRBV7-6
d_call: NA
cdr3_nt: TGTGCCAGCAGCTGGTACAGGGATAATAATTCACCCCTCCACTTT
cdr3_aa: CASSWYRDNNSPLHF

clone_size: NA
j_call: TRBJ1-2
v_call: TRBV6-5
d_call: NA
cdr3_nt: TGTGCCAGCAGCACACAGTCTGACCCATATGGCTACACCTTC
cdr3_aa: CASSTQSDPYGYTF

clone_size: NA
j_call: TRBJ2-3
v_call: TRBV19
d_call: TRBD2
cdr3_nt: TGTGCCAGTAGTCCCACAGGACTAGACACAGATACGCAGTATTTT
cdr3_aa: CASSPTGLDTDTQYF

clone_size: once
j_call: TRBJ2-1
v_call: TRBV5-1
d_call: TRBD2
cdr3_nt: TGCGCCAGCAGCCTGGAGGGTAGCGGGAGGGTGAATGAGCAGTTCTTC
cdr3_aa: CASSLEGSGRVNEQFF

clone_size: NA
j_call: TRBJ1-1
v_call: TRBV18
d_call: TRBD1
cdr3_nt: TGTGCCAGCTCACCATTGGACAGGGTTTCCCCTGAAGCTTTCTTT
cdr3_aa: CASSPLDRVSPEAFF

clone_size: NA
j_call: TRBJ2-7
v_call: TRBV25-1
d_call: TRBD1
cdr3_nt: TGTGCCAGCAGTGGTGGCAGGGGGAAGGACGAGCAGTACTTC
cdr3_aa: CASSGGRGKDEQYF

clone_size: NA
j_call: TRBJ2-7
v_call: TRBV19
d_call: NA
cdr3_nt: TGTGCCAGTAGGACAGGGGAGGGCCACGAGCAGTACTTC
cdr3_aa: CASRTGEGHEQYF

clone_size: NA
j_call: TRBJ2-3
v_call: TRBV7-2
d_call: NA
cdr3_nt: TGTGCCAGCAGCTTAGGGACAGCAACTCTGGGTACGCAGTATTTT
cdr3_aa: CASSLGTATLGTQYF

clone_size: NA
j_call: TRBJ2-7
v_call: TRBV3-1/TRBV3-2
d_call: TRBD1
cdr3_nt: TGTGCCAGCAGCCAAGTGGGACAGGGGTACGAGCAGTACTTC
cdr3_aa: CASSQVGQGYEQYF

clone_size: NA
j_call: TRBJ1-6
v_call: TRBV5-1
d_call: TRBD1
cdr3_nt: TGCGCCAGCAGCTTGTTATCCGGGACAGGGGATTCACCCCTCCACTTT
cdr3_aa: CASSLLSGTGDSPLHF

clone_size: NA
j_call: TRBJ1-5
v_call: TRBV10-2
d_call: NA
cdr3_nt: TGCGCCAGCAGTGACATACAGGGTGGTCAGCCCCAGCATTTT
cdr3_aa: CASSDIQGGQPQHF

clone_size: NA
j_call: TRBJ1-1
v_call: TRBV28
d_call: NA
cdr3_nt: TGTGCCAGCAGTTTATTATTTGGGGGCCAAGGTGAAGCTTTCTTT
cdr3_aa: CASSLLFGGQGEAFF

clone_size: NA
j_call: TRBJ1-3
v_call: TRBV18
d_call: NA
cdr3_nt: TGTGCCAGCTCAAATGAGGTGGAAAACACCATATATTTT
cdr3_aa: CASSNEVENTIYF

clone_size: NA
j_call: TRBJ1-2
v_call: TRBV9
d_call: NA
cdr3_nt: TGTGCCAGCAGCCCCCCAGGGACACCCTATGGCTACACCTTC
cdr3_aa: CASSPPGTPYGYTF

clone_size: NA
j_call: TRBJ2-2
v_call: TRBV4-1
d_call: NA
cdr3_nt: TGCGCCAGCAGCCAAGGGTGGAGTTCGGGAGGGGAGCTGTTTTTT
cdr3_aa: CASSQGWSSGGELFF

clone_size: NA
j_call: TRBJ2-2
v_call: TRBV20-1
d_call: NA
cdr3_nt: TGCAGTGCTAGTATCGGGAGCCTCGGGGAGCTGTTTTTT
cdr3_aa: CSASIGSLGELFF

clone_size: NA
j_call: TRBJ1-3
v_call: TRBV5-5
d_call: NA
cdr3_nt: TGTGCCAGCAGCCTGAGTCTGACATTAGGAAACACCATATATTTT
cdr3_aa: CASSLSLTLGNTIYF

clone_size: NA
j_call: TRBJ2-7
v_call: TRBV5-1
d_call: NA
cdr3_nt: TGCGCCAGCAGCTTGGGAGGGCTCCTCCCTACCTACGAGCAGTACTTC
cdr3_aa: CASSLGGLLPTYEQYF

clone_size: NA
j_call: TRBJ2-2
v_call: TRBV7-2
d_call: TRBD2
cdr3_nt: TGTGCCAGCAGCCCGACTAGCGGGAGGGCGTTTTTT
cdr3_aa: CASSPTSGRAFF

clone_size: NA
j_call: TRBJ1-5
v_call: TRBV7-9
d_call: NA
cdr3_nt: TGTGCCAGCAGCTTAAACAGCGGCGGACAGCCCCAGCATTTT
cdr3_aa: CASSLNSGGQPQHF

clone_size: NA
j_call: TRBJ2-7
v_call: TRBV9
d_call: TRBD1
cdr3_nt: TGTGCCAGCAGCGTAGGGACAGGGGCCTACGAGCAGTACTTC
cdr3_aa: CASSVGTGAYEQYF

clone_size: NA
j_call: TRBJ1-5
v_call: TRBV19
d_call: NA
cdr3_nt: TGTGCCAGTACACAGGGTGGTGGAGTCAATCAGCCCCAGCATTTT
cdr3_aa: CASTQGGGVNQPQHF

clone_size: once
j_call: TRBJ2-7
v_call: TRBV5-6
d_call: NA
cdr3_nt: TGTGCCAGCAGTCGAGGACAGGAGCAGTACTTC
cdr3_aa: CASSRGQEQYF